The 18 T cell receptor beta chains below all came from one sample that was sequenced in a study of T cell changes during pregnancy in multiple sclerosis. Clones were sequenced by immunoSEQ multiplex PCR, and TCRdb holds only the in-frame ones, with some missing. The sample lists fewer than 90,000 clones; about 94% were seen once. Sequenced material: peripheral blood, taken after pregnancy. The receptors originated from a female donor in good health, enrolled as a control in a pregnancy study.

V and J are TRBV6-1 and TRBJ2-7; D not resolved. Trimming removed 2 bases at V and 3 bases at J, with 14 bases between. The CDR3 is 15 residues long. From germline, CDR1 is MNHNS and CDR2 SASEGT. The CDR3 region is CASSEFAGQVYEQYF. The CDR3 DNA is TGTGCCAGCAGTGAATTTGCAGGTCAAGTCTACGAGCAGTACTTC.

Written as DNA, the CDR3 is TGTGCCAGCAGACCAGGGGGCCCGGGCGAGCAGTACTTC. It specifies CASRPGGPGEQYF. J is TRBJ2-7 and V is TRBV2; 8 positions match TRBD1. This CDR3 contains 13 residues. Germline V lookup: CDR1 SNHLY, CDR2 FYNNEI. J gave up 6 bases and V 6 bases, and 7 bases lay outside the gene matches. Drawing the rest from reference TRBV2 and TRBJ2-7, the complete variable domain is EPEVTQTPSHQVTQMGQEVILRCVPISNHLYFYWYRQILGQKVEFLVSFYNNEISEKSEIFDDQFSVERPDGSNFTLKIRSTKLEDSAMYFCASRPGGPGEQYFGPGTRLTVT.

V and J are TRBV7-9 and TRBJ2-2; D unresolved. In germline, CDR1 is SEHNR, CDR2 FQNEAQ (reference sequence). This CDR3 is built from 16 residues. V was clipped by 1 base and J by 7 bases, with 16 bases between them. The CDR3 loop is CASSLVARSSSGELFF. The CDR3, as DNA: TGTGCCAGCAGCTTAGTTGCCAGGTCCTCCAGCGGGGAGCTGTTTTTT.

This clone is medium-sized by share. Compared with germline, one end of the junction differs, possibly owing to a read error. The chain joins TRBV4-2 to TRBJ2-2; 9 bases fit TRBD1. This CDR3 is built from 15 residues. Looked up from germline, CDR1 is LGHNA and CDR2 is YNFKEQ. This CDR3 reads CASSPGQGDTRELFF. The CDR3, as DNA: TGTGCCAGCAGCCCGGGACAGGGTGACACCAGGGAGCTGTTTTTT.

The chain carries TRBV29-1 and TRBJ2-1; 7 nucleotides align to TRBD1. There are 15 residues in the CDR3. V lost 4 bases to trimming and J lost 5 bases; unmatched junction nucleotides: 11. CDR1 and CDR2 from the germline V gene are SQVTM and ANQGSEA. CDR3: CSVGVWDSSDNEQFF. CDR3 nucleotides: TGCAGCGTTGGAGTCTGGGACAGTTCGGACAATGAGCAGTTCTTC.

This chain connects TRBV7-9 to TRBJ2-1; 13 bases agree with TRBD2. CDR3 length: 16 amino acids. Looked up from germline, CDR1 is SEHNR and CDR2 is FQNEAQ (reference sequence). J was trimmed by 7 bases and V by 5 bases; bases with no gene match: 8. CDR3 in DNA: TGTGCCAGCAGCCCGACTAGCGGGAGGATCATGAATGAGCAGTTCTTC. As protein: CASSPTSGRIMNEQFF.

The chain employs TRBV7-2 and TRBJ2-3; 7 nucleotides agree with TRBD1. Germline CDR1 and CDR2: SGHTA and FQGNSA. Trimming removed 1 base from V and 0 bases from J; junction bases left unmatched: 1. The CDR3 runs to 15 residues. Written as DNA, the CDR3 is TGTGCCAGCAGCTTAGAGGGACAGAGCACAGATACGCAGTATTTT. As protein: CASSLEGQSTDTQYF.

V and J are TRBV5-1 and TRBJ1-1; 7 bases are a match to TRBD1. CDR3 length equals 14 residues. From germline, CDR1 is SGHRS and CDR2 YFSETQ. J gave up 2 bases and V 4 bases, and 5 bases lay outside the gene matches. The CDR3 region is CASSVDRSNTEAFF. The CDR3 DNA reads TGCGCCAGCAGCGTGGACAGGTCAAACACTGAAGCTTTCTTT.

The chain recombines TRBV10-3 with TRBJ1-1, with a weak D call TRBD1 (5 bases). This CDR3 contains 15 residues. CDR1 is ENHRY, CDR2 SYGVKD, per germline. Trimming removed 4 bases from V and 4 bases from J, with 16 bases in between. CDR3 in DNA: TGTGCCATCAGTGGGCCAGGGCGGGGGGTCACTGAAGCTTTCTTT. Protein sequence: CAISGPGRGVTEAFF.

V and J are TRBV7-9 and TRBJ2-7, with 8 positions matching TRBD2. Germline V CDR1 and CDR2: SEHNR, FQNEAQ (reference sequence). V was pared by 3 bases and J by 3 bases, with 7 bases of the junction left unmatched. The CDR3 is 15 residues long. CDR3: CASSFTSGSIYEQYF. The DNA of the CDR3 is TGTGCCAGCAGCTTTACCAGCGGGAGTATCTACGAGCAGTACTTC.

This clone was seen a handful of times. The V and J genes are TRBV5-4 and TRBJ1-2; 8 bases are a match to TRBD1. The CDR3 has 15 residues. Germline CDR1 is SGHNT and CDR2 is YYREEE (reference sequence). The V segment lost 1 base and the J segment 4 bases; nucleotides outside the gene matches: 6. Here the CDR3 reads CASSLPGQGAYGYTF. The DNA of the CDR3 is TGTGCCAGCAGCTTGCCCGGACAGGGTGCCTATGGCTACACCTTC.

This clone was recorded once. The gene calls are TRBV28 and TRBJ1-5; TRBD1 matches at 9 bases. V trimming: 7 bases; J trimming: 12 bases; junction bases outside the gene matches: 13. The CDR3 runs to 14 residues. Germline V gene lookup returns CDR1 MDHEN and CDR2 SYDVKM. The CDR3 spells CASKSGQGLRDQHF. The DNA of the CDR3 is TGTGCCAGCAAGAGTGGACAGGGGCTTCGGGACCAGCATTTT.

The rearrangement joins TRBV4-1 to TRBJ1-2; D remains ambiguous. CDR1 is MGHRA and CDR2 is YSYEKL in the germline V gene. V was pared by 2 bases and J by 4 bases, with 5 bases between. The CDR3 runs 12 residues. CDR3 amino acids: CASSQNSYGYTF. DNA for the CDR3: TGCGCCAGCAGCCAAAACAGCTATGGCTACACCTTC.

This clone was seen only once. The V gene is TRBV10-2, the J gene TRBJ2-1; TRBD2 matches at 11 bases. V dropped 10 bases and J dropped 3; count of bases not matched to a gene: 8. CDR1 is WSHSY and CDR2 is SAAADI in the germline V gene. The CDR3 is 15 residues long. DNA for the CDR3: TGCGCCACACGCTCGGGGACTAGCGGCTACAATGAGCAGTTCTTC. Protein sequence: CATRSGTSGYNEQFF.

V gene TRBV7-2 combines with J gene TRBJ2-5; a possible D gene is TRBD2 (6 bases). The CDR3 spans 14 residues. Trimming took 3 bases from V and 4 from J, leaving 12 bases between them. Germline V gene data show CDR1 as SGHTA and CDR2 as FQGNSA. Here the CDR3 reads CASSFRGEAETQYF. The CDR3 DNA follows: TGTGCCAGCAGCTTCAGAGGGGAGGCAGAGACCCAGTACTTC.

The J gene is TRBJ2-2, the V gene TRBV7-8; 9 nucleotides line up with TRBD1. Per germline, CDR1 SGHVS and CDR2 FQNEAQ. V lost 5 bases, J lost 2 bases, and 3 bases stayed unmatched. The CDR3 consists of 15 residues. The CDR3 region has the DNA TGTGCCAGCAGCCGGGACAGGGACAACACCGGGGAGCTGTTTTTT. Amino acids: CASSRDRDNTGELFF.

The J gene is TRBJ2-4, the V gene TRBV2, with D perhaps TRBD1 (5 bases). The V end lost 0 bases, the J end lost 6 bases, and 9 bases lay between the germline ends. The CDR3 runs 14 residues. Germline V gene sequence: CDR1 SNHLY, CDR2 FYNNEI. This chain's CDR3 is CASSEALQGNIQYF. The CDR3 coding sequence is TGTGCCAGCAGTGAAGCGCTTCAGGGAAACATTCAGTACTTC.

The chain uses TRBV10-2 and TRBJ2-1; TRBD2 matches at 8 bases. This CDR3 contains 15 residues. Trimming at V came to 6 bases and at J to 2 bases, leaving 6 bases not matched to a gene. Germline V CDR1 and CDR2: WSHSY, SAAADI. The CDR3 spells CASSEAGVPYNEQFF. CDR3 DNA sequence: TGCGCCAGCAGCGAAGCGGGAGTACCCTACAATGAGCAGTTCTTC.